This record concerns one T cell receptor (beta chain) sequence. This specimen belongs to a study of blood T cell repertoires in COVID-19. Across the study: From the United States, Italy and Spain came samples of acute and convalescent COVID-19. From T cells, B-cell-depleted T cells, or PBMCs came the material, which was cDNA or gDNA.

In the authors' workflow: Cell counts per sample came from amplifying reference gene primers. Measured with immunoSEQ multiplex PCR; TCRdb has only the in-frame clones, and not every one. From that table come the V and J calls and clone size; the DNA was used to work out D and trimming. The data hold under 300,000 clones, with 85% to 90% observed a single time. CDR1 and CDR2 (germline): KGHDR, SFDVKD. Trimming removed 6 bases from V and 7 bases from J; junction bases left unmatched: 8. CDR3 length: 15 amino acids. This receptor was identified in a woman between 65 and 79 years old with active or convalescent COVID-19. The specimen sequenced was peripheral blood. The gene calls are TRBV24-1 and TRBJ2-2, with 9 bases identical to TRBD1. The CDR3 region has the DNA TGTGCCACCAGTCGAACAGGGGGCTTGGGCGGGGAGCTGTTTTTT. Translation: CATSRTGGLGGELFF.